This entry concerns a single T cell receptor beta chain. Authors' analysis steps: From reference gene primer amplification, estimates of nucleated cell counts were derived. The protocol was immunoSEQ multiplex PCR, while the TCRdb copy is restricted to in-frame clones and leaves out a portion. V and J calls and clone size are copied from that table; D and trimming were computed from the DNA. The table shows fewer than 150,000 clones, with 85% occurring only once. The entry originates in a study of blood T cell repertoires in COVID-19. Turning to the study itself: Researchers got acute and convalescent COVID-19 samples from the United States, Italy and Spain. T cells, B-cell-depleted T cells, or PBMCs provided the cDNA or gDNA that served as material.

The V end was cut by 4 bases, the J end by 0 bases, with 9 bases between. This CDR3 has 14 residues. From germline, CDR1 is LGHDT and CDR2 YNNKEL (reference sequence). This receptor was taken from a human donor in a cohort sampled during active COVID-19. V is TRBV3-1 (or the pseudogene TRBV3-2) and J is TRBJ2-5; no clear D. The sample comprised peripheral blood. The CDR3 coding sequence is TGTGCCAGCAGCCCACCTAGGTACCAAGAGACCCAGTACTTC. It yields the protein CASSPPRYQETQYF.